This T cell receptor (beta chain) appears in the sequencing data of a study of cytomegalovirus exposure and HLA in healthy donors. Study-level points and caveats: The authors listed 164 TCR beta chains as cytomegalovirus-associated.

Trimming shortened V by 7 bases and J by 3 bases, and 13 bases separated the two germline ends. This CDR3 spans 14 amino acids. CDR1 is LNHDA, CDR2 SQIVND, per germline (reference sequence). Libraries were prepared by immunoSEQ multiplex PCR; TCRdb keeps only in-frame clonotypes and omits some of them. The table shows around 350,000 clones, with more than 80% occurring only once. The table lists this clone with a few counts. Its specificity is unknown. This sequence originates from a young woman in good health and CMV-seronegative. This chain uses TRBV19 with TRBJ2-1; tentatively, D is TRBD1 (5 bases). The source material was PBMCs. The CDR3: CASTRGHGYNEQFF. The CDR3 nucleotides are TGTGCCAGTACCCGAGGACACGGCTACAATGAGCAGTTCTTC.